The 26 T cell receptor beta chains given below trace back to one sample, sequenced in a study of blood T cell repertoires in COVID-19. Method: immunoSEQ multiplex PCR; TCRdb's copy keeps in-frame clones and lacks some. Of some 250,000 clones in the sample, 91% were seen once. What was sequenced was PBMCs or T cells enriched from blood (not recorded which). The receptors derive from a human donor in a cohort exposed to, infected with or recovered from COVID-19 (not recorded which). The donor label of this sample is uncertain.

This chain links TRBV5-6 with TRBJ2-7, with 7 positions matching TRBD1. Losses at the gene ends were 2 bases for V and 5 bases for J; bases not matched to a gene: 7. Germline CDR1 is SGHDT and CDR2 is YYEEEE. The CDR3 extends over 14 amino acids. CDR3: CASSFRTGHNEQYF. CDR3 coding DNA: TGTGCCAGCAGCTTTAGGACAGGCCATAACGAGCAGTACTTC.

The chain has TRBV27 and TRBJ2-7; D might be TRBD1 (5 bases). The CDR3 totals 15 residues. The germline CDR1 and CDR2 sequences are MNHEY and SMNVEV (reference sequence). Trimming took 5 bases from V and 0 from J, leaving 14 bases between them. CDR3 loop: CASSQKGRRSYEQYF. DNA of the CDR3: TGTGCCAGCAGTCAAAAGGGGCGCCGCTCCTACGAGCAGTACTTC.

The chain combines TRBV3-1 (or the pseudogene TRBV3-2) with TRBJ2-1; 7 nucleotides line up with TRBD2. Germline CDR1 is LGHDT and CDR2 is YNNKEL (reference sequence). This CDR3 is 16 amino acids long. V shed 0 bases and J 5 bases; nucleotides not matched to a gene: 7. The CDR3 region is CASSQEGEGINNEQFF. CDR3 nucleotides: TGTGCCAGCAGCCAAGAGGGGGAGGGTATTAACAATGAGCAGTTCTTC.

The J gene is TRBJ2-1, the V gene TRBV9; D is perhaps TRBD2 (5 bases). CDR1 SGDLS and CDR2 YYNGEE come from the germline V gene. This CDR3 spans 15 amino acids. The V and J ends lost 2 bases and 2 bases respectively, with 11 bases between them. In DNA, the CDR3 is TGTGCCAGCAGCGTGAAGCCGGGAACCTACAATGAGCAGTTCTTC. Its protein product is CASSVKPGTYNEQFF.

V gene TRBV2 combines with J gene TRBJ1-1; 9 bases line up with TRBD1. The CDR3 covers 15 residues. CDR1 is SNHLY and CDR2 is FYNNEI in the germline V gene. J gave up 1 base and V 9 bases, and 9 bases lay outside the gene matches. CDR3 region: CARATRQGGNTEAFF. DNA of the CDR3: TGTGCCAGGGCGACCAGACAGGGGGGGAACACTGAAGCTTTCTTT.

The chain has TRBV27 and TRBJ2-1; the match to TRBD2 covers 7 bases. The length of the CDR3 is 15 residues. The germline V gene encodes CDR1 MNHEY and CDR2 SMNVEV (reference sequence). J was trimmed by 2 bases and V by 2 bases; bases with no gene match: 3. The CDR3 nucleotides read TGTGCCAGCAGTTTAATACGGGGGGCCTACAATGAGCAGTTCTTC. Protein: CASSLIRGAYNEQFF.

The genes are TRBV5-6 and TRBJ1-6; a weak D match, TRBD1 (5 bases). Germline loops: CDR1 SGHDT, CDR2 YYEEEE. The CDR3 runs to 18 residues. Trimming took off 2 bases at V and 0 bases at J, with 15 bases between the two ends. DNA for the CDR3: TGTGCCAGCAGCTTTCAGGGCCGCTCTAGCTCCTATAATTCACCCCTCCACTTT. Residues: CASSFQGRSSSYNSPLHF.

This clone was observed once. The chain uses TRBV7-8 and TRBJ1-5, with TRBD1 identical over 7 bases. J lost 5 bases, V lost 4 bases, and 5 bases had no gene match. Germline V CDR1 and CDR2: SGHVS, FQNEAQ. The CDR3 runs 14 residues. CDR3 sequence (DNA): TGTGCCAGCAGCTCTGGACAGGCGCATCAGCCCCAGCATTTT. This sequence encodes CASSSGQAHQPQHF.

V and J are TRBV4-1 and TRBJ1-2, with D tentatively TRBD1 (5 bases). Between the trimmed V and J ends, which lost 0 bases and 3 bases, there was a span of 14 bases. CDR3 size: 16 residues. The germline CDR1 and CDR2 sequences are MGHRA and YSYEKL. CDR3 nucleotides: TGCGCCAGCAGCCAAGAGGAACGGGGACTTCACTATGGCTACACCTTC. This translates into CASSQEERGLHYGYTF.

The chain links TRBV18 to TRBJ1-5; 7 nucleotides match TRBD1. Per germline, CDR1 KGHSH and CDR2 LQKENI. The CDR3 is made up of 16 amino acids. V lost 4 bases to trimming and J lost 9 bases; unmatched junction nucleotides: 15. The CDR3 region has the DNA TGTGCCAGCTCACAACTCCACCGGACAGGTGCTGGGCCCCAGCATTTT. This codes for CASSQLHRTGAGPQHF.

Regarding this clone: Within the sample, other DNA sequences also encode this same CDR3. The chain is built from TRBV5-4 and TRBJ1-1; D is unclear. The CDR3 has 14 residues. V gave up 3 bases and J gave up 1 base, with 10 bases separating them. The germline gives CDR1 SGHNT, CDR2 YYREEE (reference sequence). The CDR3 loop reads CASSWRRGNTEAFF. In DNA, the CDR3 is TGTGCCAGCAGCTGGCGGCGGGGGAACACTGAAGCTTTCTTT.

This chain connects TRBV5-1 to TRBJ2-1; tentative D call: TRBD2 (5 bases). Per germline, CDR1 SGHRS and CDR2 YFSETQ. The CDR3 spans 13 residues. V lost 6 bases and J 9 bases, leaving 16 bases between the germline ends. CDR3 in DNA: TGCGCCAGCAACGCAGGTCTCGAGGGTGAGCAGTTCTTC. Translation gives CASNAGLEGEQFF. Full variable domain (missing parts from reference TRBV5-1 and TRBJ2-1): KAGVTQTPRYLIKTRGQQVTLSCSPISGHRSVSWYQQTPGQGLQFLFEYFSETQRNKGNFPGRFSGRQFSNSRSEMNVSTLELGDSALYLCASNAGLEGEQFFGPGTRLTVL.

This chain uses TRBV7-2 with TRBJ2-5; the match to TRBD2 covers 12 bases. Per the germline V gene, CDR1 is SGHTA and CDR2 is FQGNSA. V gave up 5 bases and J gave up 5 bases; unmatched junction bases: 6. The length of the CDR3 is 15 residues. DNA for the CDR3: TGTGCCAGCAGCCCTAGCGGGGGGGCGTGGGAGACCCAGTACTTC. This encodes CASSPSGGAWETQYF.

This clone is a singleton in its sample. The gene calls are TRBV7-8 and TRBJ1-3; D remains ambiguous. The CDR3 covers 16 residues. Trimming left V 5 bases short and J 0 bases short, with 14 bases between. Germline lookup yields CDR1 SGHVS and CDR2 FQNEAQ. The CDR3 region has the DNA TGTGCCAGCAGCAGGCGCCCGGGGTCCTCTGGAAACACCATATATTTT. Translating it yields CASSRRPGSSGNTIYF.

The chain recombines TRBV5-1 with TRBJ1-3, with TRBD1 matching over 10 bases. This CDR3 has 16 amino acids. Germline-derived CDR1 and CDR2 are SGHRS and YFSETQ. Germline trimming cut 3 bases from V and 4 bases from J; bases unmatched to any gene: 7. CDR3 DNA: TGCGCCAGCAGCTCGGGGGACAGGGGATCCGGAAACACCATATATTTT. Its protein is CASSSGDRGSGNTIYF.

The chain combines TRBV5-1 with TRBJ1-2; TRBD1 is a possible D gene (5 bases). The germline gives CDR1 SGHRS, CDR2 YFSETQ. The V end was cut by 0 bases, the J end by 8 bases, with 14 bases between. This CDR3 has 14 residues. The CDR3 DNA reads TGCGCCAGCAGCTTGGAGGCAGGGCGAAGGGGCTACACCTTC. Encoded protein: CASSLEAGRRGYTF.

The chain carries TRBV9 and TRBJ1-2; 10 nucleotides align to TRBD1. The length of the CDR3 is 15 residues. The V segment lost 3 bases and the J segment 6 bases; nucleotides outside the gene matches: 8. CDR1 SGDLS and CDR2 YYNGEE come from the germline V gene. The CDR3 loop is CASSAGQGLGNGYTF. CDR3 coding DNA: TGTGCCAGCAGCGCGGGACAGGGGCTCGGGAATGGCTACACCTTC. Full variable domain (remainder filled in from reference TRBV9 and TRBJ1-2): DSGVTQTPKHLITATGQRVTLRCSPRSGDLSVYWYQQSLDQGLQFLIQYYNGEERAKGNILERFSAQQFPDLHSELNLSSLELGDSALYFCASSAGQGLGNGYTFGSGTRLTVV.

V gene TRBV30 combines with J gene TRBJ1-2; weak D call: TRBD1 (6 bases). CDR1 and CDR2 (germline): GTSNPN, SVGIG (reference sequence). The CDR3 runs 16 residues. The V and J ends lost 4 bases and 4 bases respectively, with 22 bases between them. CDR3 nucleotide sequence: TGTGCCTGGAAACTTTCTATAGCGGGGGGCTCCTATGGCTACACCTTC. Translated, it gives CAWKLSIAGGSYGYTF.

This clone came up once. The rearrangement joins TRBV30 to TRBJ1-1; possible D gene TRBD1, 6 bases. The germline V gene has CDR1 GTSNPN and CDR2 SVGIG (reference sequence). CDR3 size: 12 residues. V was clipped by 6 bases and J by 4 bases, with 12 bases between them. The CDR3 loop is CACPAGVTEAFF. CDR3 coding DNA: TGTGCCTGTCCCGCAGGGGTCACTGAAGCTTTCTTT.

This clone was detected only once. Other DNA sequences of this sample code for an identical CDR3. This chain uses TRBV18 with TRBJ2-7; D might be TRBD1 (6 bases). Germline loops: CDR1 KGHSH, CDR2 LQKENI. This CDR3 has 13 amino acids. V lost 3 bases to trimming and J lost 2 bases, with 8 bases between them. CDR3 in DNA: TGTGCCAGCTCACCGGACAGAACCTACGAGCAGTACTTC. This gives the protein CASSPDRTYEQYF. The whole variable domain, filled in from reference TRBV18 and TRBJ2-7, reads NAGVMQNPRHLVRRRGQEARLRCSPMKGHSHVYWYRQLPEEGLKFMVYLQKENIIDESGMPKERFSAEFPKEGPSILRIQQVVRGDSAAYFCASSPDRTYEQYFGPGTRLTVT.

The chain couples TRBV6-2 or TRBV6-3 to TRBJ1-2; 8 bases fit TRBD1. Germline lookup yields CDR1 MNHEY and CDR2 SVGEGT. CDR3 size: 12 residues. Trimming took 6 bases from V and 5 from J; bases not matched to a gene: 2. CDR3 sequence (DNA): TGTGCCAGCAGCGGACAGGGATATGGCTACACCTTC. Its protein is CASSGQGYGYTF.

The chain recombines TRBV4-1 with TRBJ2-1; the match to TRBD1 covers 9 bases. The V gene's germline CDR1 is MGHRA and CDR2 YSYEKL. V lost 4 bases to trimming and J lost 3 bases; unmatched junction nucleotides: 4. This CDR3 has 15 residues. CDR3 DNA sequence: TGCGCCAGCAGCCCGGACAGGGGAAACTACAATGAGCAGTTCTTC. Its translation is CASSPDRGNYNEQFF.

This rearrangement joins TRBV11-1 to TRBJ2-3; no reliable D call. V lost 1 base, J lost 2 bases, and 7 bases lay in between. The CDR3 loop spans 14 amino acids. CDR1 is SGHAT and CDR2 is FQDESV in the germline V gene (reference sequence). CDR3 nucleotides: TGTGCCAGCAGCTTAGACAGACACACAGATACGCAGTATTTT. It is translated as CASSLDRHTDTQYF.

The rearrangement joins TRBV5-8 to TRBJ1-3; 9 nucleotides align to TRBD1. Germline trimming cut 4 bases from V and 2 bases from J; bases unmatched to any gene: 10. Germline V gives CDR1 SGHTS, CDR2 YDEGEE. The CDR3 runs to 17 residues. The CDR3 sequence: CASSLTGGKGAGNTIYF. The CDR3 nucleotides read TGTGCCAGCAGCCTGACAGGGGGTAAAGGAGCTGGAAACACCATATATTTT.

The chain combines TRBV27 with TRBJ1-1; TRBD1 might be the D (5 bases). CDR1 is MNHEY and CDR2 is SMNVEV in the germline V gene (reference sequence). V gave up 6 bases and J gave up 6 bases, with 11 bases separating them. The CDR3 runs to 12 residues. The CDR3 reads CASSKGPPEAFF. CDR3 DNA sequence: TGTGCCAGCAGCAAGGGGCCCCCTGAAGCTTTCTTT.

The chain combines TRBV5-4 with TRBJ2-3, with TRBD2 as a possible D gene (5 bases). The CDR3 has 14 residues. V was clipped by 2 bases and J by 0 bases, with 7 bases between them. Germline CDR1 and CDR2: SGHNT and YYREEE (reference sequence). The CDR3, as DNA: TGTGCCAGCAGCTTAGGGAGCAGCACAGATACGCAGTATTTT. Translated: CASSLGSSTDTQYF.